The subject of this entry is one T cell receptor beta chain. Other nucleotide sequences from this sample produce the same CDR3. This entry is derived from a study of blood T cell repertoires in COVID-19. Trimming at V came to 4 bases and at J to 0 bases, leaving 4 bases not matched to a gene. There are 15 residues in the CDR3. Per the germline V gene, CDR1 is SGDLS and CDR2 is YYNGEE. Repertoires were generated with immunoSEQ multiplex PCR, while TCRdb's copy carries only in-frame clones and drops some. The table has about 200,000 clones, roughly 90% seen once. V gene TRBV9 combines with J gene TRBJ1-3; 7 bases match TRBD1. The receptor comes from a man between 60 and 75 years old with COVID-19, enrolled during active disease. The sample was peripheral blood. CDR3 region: CASSPRQGSGNTIYF. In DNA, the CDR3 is TGTGCCAGCAGCCCACGACAGGGCTCTGGAAACACCATATATTTT.